These T cell receptor beta chains were read from a single sample in a study of T-cell reconstitution after alpha-beta-depleted transplantation in children. Each CDR3 protein is one row after TCRdb ran MiXCR on the PCR reads. The sample includes 250,000 to 400,000 distinct CDR3 sequences, approximately 23% of them seen just once. The sequences come from PBMCs, mostly from graft donor cells, collected 180 days after TCRalphabeta/CD19-depleted stem cell transplant. The receptors stem from a male patient younger than 18 who had a stem cell transplant for acute lymphoblastic leukemia, so the T cells may come from the graft donor. Each CDR3 is given without its conserved first and last residue.

j_call v_call cdr3_aa
TRBJ2-5 TRBV5-1 ASSQKLAGVGRETQY
TRBJ2-2 TRBV5-1 ASSEQGGTGELF
TRBJ2-2 TRBV12-3/TRBV12-4 ASNEGLKLEELF
TRBJ2-1 TRBV12-5 ASGLPFLAGHVYNEQF
TRBJ2-3 TRBV5-5 ASSGLAGPHTDTQY
TRBJ2-1 TRBV5-1 ASSLVLAGVSYNEQF
TRBJ2-7 TRBV5-1 ASSIRTSTIYEQY
TRBJ2-1 TRBV7-6 ASSSGLAEPYNEQF
TRBJ2-2 TRBV4-1 ASSQNRGHSKAGELF
TRBJ1-2 TRBV12-3/TRBV12-4 ASRPEVTGGSYGYT
TRBJ2-1 TRBV27 ASSLSRRNEQF
TRBJ2-1 TRBV30 AWSLGLAVNEQF
TRBJ1-2 TRBV4-1 ASSQVEDRSYGYT
TRBJ2-1 TRBV11-1 ASSLPYPPGPLQLEQF
TRBJ2-1 TRBV7-3 ASSLRSGLAASYNEQF
TRBJ1-6 TRBV7-3 ASSPTGNSPLH
TRBJ2-2 TRBV14 ASRQEHGWLRETGELF
TRBJ2-3 TRBV10-3 AISGRRDTDTQY
TRBJ2-7 TRBV6-1 ASRDHSYEQY
TRBJ2-7 TRBV5-1 ASSLAPGGGYEQY
TRBJ1-3 TRBV15 ATSRDLISGNTIY
TRBJ2-7 TRBV5-1 ASSFSGQGTYEQY